What follows are 6 T cell receptor beta chains derived from one specimen sequenced in a study of breast tumors, draining lymph nodes, adjacent tissues. TCRdb called the multiplex PCR reads again in MiXCR, with one record for every CDR3 protein. In the table there are around 130,000 distinct CDR3 sequences, less than 35% of which are singletons. The lymph nodes were axillary draining lymph nodes from breast cancer patients. The sample comprised axillary lymph node tissue. These TCRs come from a female donor with breast cancer. Some clones in this sample may be carry-over from other donors' samples.

This clonotype has at least ten counts. CDR3 amino acids: CASSYLEGSGYTF. In nucleotides, the CDR3 is TGTGCCAGCAGTTACTTGGAGGGTAGCGGCTACACCTTC. V is TRBV6-5 and J is TRBJ1-2; D gene unclear. Trimming left V 1 base short and J 8 bases short, with 11 bases between. CDR1 MNHEY and CDR2 SVGAGI come from the germline V gene. The CDR3 totals 13 residues.

There are a few counts of this clonotype. The chain has TRBV20-1 and TRBJ1-1; D is undetermined. The CDR3 length is 15 residues. CDR1 DFQATT and CDR2 SNEGSKA come from the germline V gene (reference sequence). V was clipped by 4 bases and J by 3 bases, with 18 bases between them. CDR3 in amino acids: CSATVGSLRDTEAFF. Here the CDR3 DNA reads TGCAGTGCTACTGTGGGAAGTCTTAGGGACACTGAAGCTTTCTTT.

This clonotype appeared many times. The chain links TRBV19 to TRBJ2-3, with a weak D call TRBD2 (6 bases). Germline V gene sequence: CDR1 LNHDA, CDR2 SQIVND (reference sequence). CDR3 length equals 14 residues. The V end lost 4 bases, the J end lost 1 base, and 9 bases lay between the germline ends. The CDR3 loop reads CASSRERGTDTQYF. CDR3 coding DNA: TGTGCCAGTAGTAGGGAGCGGGGCACAGATACGCAGTATTTT.

This clonotype was seen many times. The chain couples TRBV29-1 to TRBJ2-7; D possibly corresponds to TRBD2 (7 bases). From germline, CDR1 is SQVTM and CDR2 ANQGSEA. CDR3 size: 12 residues. V gave up 6 bases and J gave up 5 bases, with 14 bases separating them. The DNA for the CDR3 is TGCAGCGTGGTACGGGGGGCAGACGAGCAGTACTTC. This sequence encodes CSVVRGADEQYF.

Ten or more counts support this clonotype. V and J are TRBV6-2 or TRBV6-3 and TRBJ2-7, with D unresolved. CDR1 is MNHEY and CDR2 is SVGEGT in the germline V gene. The CDR3 length is 13 residues. V shed 0 bases and J shed 4 bases, with 7 bases lying between them. The CDR3 region is CASSYSSVYEQYV. CDR3 in DNA: TGTGCCAGCAGTTACTCCTCCGTGTACGAGCAGTACGTC.

The V gene is TRBV6-6, the J gene TRBJ1-1; TRBD1 might be the D (5 bases). The CDR3 is made up of 15 amino acids. The germline V gene has CDR1 MNHNY and CDR2 SVGAGI (reference sequence). V lost 7 bases and J lost 6, with 21 bases in between. CDR3 sequence: CASNSQGNPRAEAFF. The CDR3 bases are TGTGCCAGCAATTCGCAGGGAAACCCAAGGGCTGAAGCTTTCTTT.